The next 5 T cell receptor beta chains were all read from a single sample in a study of a mutant IDH1 vaccine in newly diagnosed glioma. Produced via immunoSEQ multiplex PCR; TCRdb's table is partial and in-frame only. Of about 66,000 clones detected, under 85% appear once; the ten largest clones hold about 4.9%. No antigen has been identified for these receptors. Time point noted: week 35, safety follow-up. A 20-mer mutant IDH1 peptide at 300 ug was injected subcutaneously with topical imiquimod. The material was PBMCs, obtained from a glioma patient whose treatment included an IDH1 peptide vaccine. The receptors stem from a man aged 50-60 years with glioma.

V usage is TRBV5-4 and J usage is TRBJ1-6, with TRBD1 matching over 8 bases. After removal of 4 bases from V and 7 bases from J, the junction contained 7 bases not matched to a gene. The CDR3 spans 15 residues. CDR1 is SGHNT, CDR2 YYREEE, per germline (reference sequence). CDR3 protein: CASSQGAGFNSPLHF. CDR3 nucleotide sequence: TGTGCCAGCAGCCAGGGGGCCGGCTTCAATTCACCCCTCCACTTT.

This chain uses TRBV4-3 with TRBJ1-1, with TRBD1 matching over 8 bases. The junction had 5 bases not matched to a gene; V was cut back by 1 base and J by 1 base. CDR1 and CDR2 from the germline V gene are LGHNA and YSLEER. The CDR3 totals 16 residues. The chain's CDR3 is CASSQGRTGRNTEAFF. In DNA, the CDR3 is TGCGCCAGCAGCCAAGGGAGGACAGGGCGGAACACTGAAGCTTTCTTT.

This clone was observed a few times. The genes are TRBV5-4 and TRBJ2-6; D may be TRBD1 (5 bases). V was pared by 5 bases and J by 1 base, with 13 bases between. Germline CDR1 is SGHNT and CDR2 is YYREEE (reference sequence). The CDR3 runs 16 residues. Here the CDR3 reads CASRIQQDSGANVLTF. The CDR3 region has the DNA TGTGCCAGCAGGATTCAACAGGATTCTGGGGCCAACGTCCTGACTTTC.

The chain couples TRBV30 to TRBJ2-7; TRBD1 agrees at 9 bases. The CDR3 consists of 13 residues. V trimming: 5 bases; J trimming: 6 bases; junction bases outside the gene matches: 8. The germline V gene has CDR1 GTSNPN and CDR2 SVGIG (reference sequence). The CDR3 is CAWQRDRVGEQYF. The CDR3, as DNA: TGTGCCTGGCAAAGGGACAGGGTAGGCGAGCAGTACTTC.

This clone was observed a single time. The chain employs TRBV19 and TRBJ1-2, with D possibly TRBD1 on 5 matching bases. The germline V gene encodes CDR1 LNHDA and CDR2 SQIVND (reference sequence). The CDR3 has 13 amino acids. V dropped 3 bases and J dropped 8 bases, with 13 bases sitting between them. CDR3 region: CASSIAGGKGYTF. Here the CDR3 DNA reads TGTGCCAGTAGTATCGCTGGGGGGAAGGGCTACACCTTC.